This T cell receptor beta chain was sequenced in a study of blood T cell repertoires in COVID-19. Study summary: From T cells, B-cell-depleted T cells, or PBMCs came the material, which was cDNA or gDNA.

In the source study's methods: Amplification with reference gene primers provided the estimates of nucleated cell counts. Libraries were prepared by immunoSEQ multiplex PCR; TCRdb keeps only in-frame clonotypes and omits some of them. The V and J calls and the clone size are those of that table, but D and trimming were determined from the DNA. Altogether about 250,000 clones are present, under 85% being singletons, with the ten largest covering 5.5%. The CDR3 totals 13 residues. Germline CDR1 KGHSH, CDR2 LQKENI. Trimming took off 6 bases at V and 10 bases at J, with 13 bases between the two ends. The chain uses TRBV18 and TRBJ1-6, with D perhaps matching TRBD1 (5 bases). The clonotype originates from a human donor in a cohort sampled during active COVID-19. Specimen: peripheral blood. Here the CDR3 DNA reads TGTGCCAGCTCGGGAGGGACCGCGTCACCCCTCCACTTT. Translation: CASSGGTASPLHF.